Presented here are 15 T cell receptor beta chains from one specimen sequenced in a study of T cells expressing NK-cell markers. TCRdb reprocessed the 5' RACE reads, keeping one entry per CDR3 protein, no DNA. This table lists about 430,000 distinct CDR3 sequences. The sample taken for sequencing was blood T cells: a sorted CD56 or NKG2C T cell subset, CD4+ or CD8+ T cells, or bulk PBMC T cells (not recorded which). Every receptor here comes from a woman in her forties or fifties in good health.

V is TRBV18 and J is TRBJ1-5. CDR3 length equals 14 residues. Germline CDR1 is KGHSH and CDR2 is LQKENI. The CDR3 is CASSPGISRAPQHF.

The chain joins TRBV5-1 to TRBJ2-3. CDR1 and CDR2 (germline): SGHRS, YFSETQ. The CDR3 runs 11 residues. The CDR3 region is CASRLSDTQYF.

The chain has TRBV6-6 and TRBJ2-4; checking the TCRdb D call of TRBD1 is not possible without DNA. The length of the CDR3 is 16 residues. Germline-derived CDR1 and CDR2 are MNHNY and SVGAGI (reference sequence). CDR3 residues: CASSSTRRGAKNIQYF.

The CDR3 loop is CASSMQGGASYNEQFF. The chain combines TRBV5-1 with TRBJ2-1; absent DNA, TCRdb's TRBD1 call cannot be checked. This CDR3 has 16 residues. From germline, CDR1 is SGHRS and CDR2 YFSETQ.

This rearrangement joins TRBV20-1 to TRBJ1-5; TCRdb reports TRBD1, a call that lacks DNA to check it against. The germline V gene encodes CDR1 DFQATT and CDR2 SNEGSKA (reference sequence). The CDR3 is 15 residues long. The CDR3 spells CSASDIPGPYQPQHF.

The V and J genes are TRBV25-1 and TRBJ2-3; absent DNA, TCRdb's TRBD2 call cannot be checked. This CDR3 comprises 14 residues. CDR1 MGHDK and CDR2 SYGVNS come from the germline V gene. The CDR3 is CASSDPAATDTQYF.

CDR3 sequence reads: CASSSSAGSSYNEQFF. The V gene is TRBV10-1, the J gene TRBJ2-1; there is no DNA to check the TCRdb D call of TRBD1. The V gene's germline CDR1 is WNHNN and CDR2 SYGVQD (reference sequence). The CDR3 is 16 amino acids.

The rearrangement joins TRBV5-1 to TRBJ2-1; the TCRdb D gene call, TRBD1, has no DNA to confirm it. Germline loops: CDR1 SGHRS, CDR2 YFSETQ. The CDR3 sequence is 14 residues long. CDR3: CASSLGWGSDEQFF.

The chain combines TRBV19 with TRBJ1-2. The CDR3 is 12 amino acids. Germline lookup yields CDR1 LNHDA and CDR2 SQIVND (reference sequence). CDR3 sequence reads: CATSRANYGYTF.

The rearrangement links TRBV20-1 to TRBJ2-5. This CDR3 contains 14 residues. Per germline, CDR1 DFQATT and CDR2 SNEGSKA (reference sequence). The CDR3 protein is CSASLVSQQETQYF.

The chain links TRBV6-2 or TRBV6-3 to TRBJ2-5; TCRdb proposes TRBD2, but this gene call is untestable without DNA. The CDR3 loop spans 17 amino acids. Germline CDR1 is MNHEY and CDR2 is SVGEGT. CDR3 in amino acids: CASSSPLGPAKQETQYF.

The V and J genes are TRBV6-5 and TRBJ2-1; lacking DNA, the TRBD1 call made by TCRdb goes unchecked. The CDR3 is 12 amino acids. CDR1 is MNHEY, CDR2 SVGAGI, per germline. CDR3 region: CASTGDANEQFF.

V is TRBV2 and J is TRBJ2-3; checking the TCRdb D call of TRBD1 is not possible without DNA. Germline V gene lookup returns CDR1 SNHLY and CDR2 FYNNEI. The CDR3 is 16 residues long. The CDR3 is CASSSGTTPRTDTQYF.

V usage is TRBV5-4 and J usage is TRBJ2-2. Germline values: CDR1 SGHNT, CDR2 YYREEE (reference sequence). The CDR3 covers 13 residues. The CDR3 is CASSFQATGELFF.

The chain links TRBV6-6 to TRBJ2-1; TCRdb's assignment of TRBD2 cannot be checked, as there is no DNA. The CDR3 has 15 amino acids. The V gene's germline CDR1 is MNHNY and CDR2 SVGAGI (reference sequence). The CDR3 spells CASTPSGRTHNEQFF.